A selection of T cell receptor beta chains follows, all from one sample in a study of cytomegalovirus exposure and HLA in healthy donors. Sequencing used immunoSEQ multiplex PCR; TCRdb keeps in-frame clones, though not all of them. The table lists around 90,000 clones, 60% to 65% of them singletons, with roughly 2% in the top ten. The sequenced sample consisted of PBMCs. The receptors were sampled from a human donor in good health. Each CDR3 is given with its conserved first and last residue. The D gene is left open where the match is weak. Size is stated for part of the rows, as once, few or many counts, or as a class when the clone is expanded.

J: TRBJ2-1; length: 16; V: TRBV7-2; size: few; D: TRBD1; CDR3: CASSLARGQAYNEQFF; DNA: TGTGCCAGCAGCTTAGCTCGGGGACAGGCCTACAATGAGCAGTTCTTC
J: TRBJ1-6; length: 14; V: TRBV5-8; size: -; D: TRBD1; CDR3: CASSRDRADSPLHF; DNA: TGTGCCAGCAGCCGGGACAGGGCGGACTCACCCCTCCACTTT
J: TRBJ2-3; length: 14; V: TRBV30; size: -; D: -; CDR3: CAWSVGGGAYTQYF; DNA: TGTGCCTGGAGTGTAGGTGGGGGGGCCTATACGCAGTATTTT
J: TRBJ2-2; length: 15; V: TRBV7-2; size: -; D: TRBD2; CDR3: CATAWSGANTGELFF; DNA: TGTGCCACAGCATGGAGCGGGGCAAACACCGGGGAGCTGTTTTTT
J: TRBJ2-3; length: 20; V: TRBV4-3; size: -; D: TRBD2; CDR3: CASSQVPLGGGTISTDTQYF; DNA: TGCGCCAGCAGCCAAGTCCCACTTGGCGGGGGGACCATTAGCACAGATACGCAGTATTTT
J: TRBJ2-7; length: 14; V: TRBV6-1; size: -; D: -; CDR3: CASSEVGLINEQYF; DNA: TGTGCCAGCAGTGAAGTCGGGTTAATCAACGAGCAGTACTTC
J: TRBJ2-1; length: 11; V: TRBV20-1; size: few; D: TRBD1; CDR3: CSARDGTGQFF; DNA: TGCAGTGCTAGAGATGGGACAGGCCAGTTCTTC
J: TRBJ2-1; length: 16; V: TRBV5-1; size: -; D: TRBD2; CDR3: CASSLDPGGSYNEQFF; DNA: TGCGCCAGCAGCTTGGATCCGGGGGGCTCCTACAATGAGCAGTTCTTC
J: TRBJ1-1; length: 14; V: TRBV9; size: -; D: -; CDR3: CASSVGQGNREAFF; DNA: TGTGCCAGCAGCGTAGGTCAGGGTAATAGAGAAGCTTTCTTT
J: TRBJ2-2; length: 15; V: TRBV2; size: few; D: -; CDR3: CASSVTTGNTGELFF; DNA: TGTGCCAGCAGTGTGACGACTGGGAACACCGGGGAGCTGTTTTTT
J: TRBJ2-2; length: 15; V: TRBV9; size: -; D: TRBD2; CDR3: CASSERGLAAGELFF; DNA: TGTGCCAGCAGCGAAAGGGGACTAGCGGCCGGGGAGCTGTTTTTT
J: TRBJ2-2; length: 16; V: TRBV19; size: once; D: TRBD2; CDR3: CASSIVAGGVIGELFF; DNA: TGTGCCAGTAGTATAGTAGCGGGGGGCGTAATCGGGGAGCTGTTTTTT
J: TRBJ1-5; length: 15; V: TRBV7-2; size: -; D: -; CDR3: CASSLDGGLGQPQHF; DNA: TGTGCCAGCAGCTTAGACGGGGGGCTCGGTCAGCCCCAGCATTTT
J: TRBJ2-6; length: 17; V: TRBV19; size: few; D: TRBD1; CDR3: CARQDRECVSGANVLTF; DNA: TGTGCCAGACAAGACAGGGAGTGTGTCTCTGGGGCCAACGTCCTGACTTTC
J: TRBJ2-3; length: 16; V: TRBV25-1; size: -; D: -; CDR3: CASSPLTGRWTDTQYF; DNA: TGTGCCAGCAGCCCATTGACAGGGAGGTGGACAGATACGCAGTATTTT
J: TRBJ2-7; length: 14; V: TRBV7-2; size: -; D: -; CDR3: CASRTWQGSHEQYF; DNA: TGTGCCAGCAGAACCTGGCAGGGTAGCCACGAGCAGTACTTC
J: TRBJ2-7; length: 13; V: TRBV27; size: few; D: TRBD1; CDR3: CASIRTGGNEQYF; DNA: TGTGCCAGCATAAGGACAGGGGGGAACGAGCAGTACTTC
J: TRBJ2-7; length: 15; V: TRBV30; size: few; D: TRBD1; CDR3: CAWSETGTGASEQYF; DNA: TGTGCCTGGAGCGAGACCGGGACAGGGGCCTCCGAGCAGTACTTC
J: TRBJ2-5; length: 13; V: TRBV6-6; size: -; D: -; CDR3: CASSYRGGDRQYF; DNA: TGTGCCAGCAGTTACCGGGGCGGGGACCGGCAGTACTTC
J: TRBJ1-1; length: 14; V: TRBV7-3; size: few; D: -; CDR3: CASSLNQANTEAFF; DNA: TGTGCCAGCAGCTTGAACCAGGCCAACACTGAAGCTTTCTTT
J: TRBJ2-3; length: 15; V: TRBV6-5; size: -; D: -; CDR3: CASSVGGGYTDTQYF; DNA: TGTGCCAGCAGTGTAGGAGGGGGCTACACAGATACGCAGTATTTT
J: TRBJ1-2; length: 15; V: TRBV19; size: -; D: TRBD1; CDR3: CASSLKTGANYGYTF; DNA: TGTGCCAGTAGTCTTAAAACAGGGGCAAACTATGGCTACACCTTC
J: TRBJ1-2; length: 14; V: TRBV7-2; size: -; D: TRBD1; CDR3: CASSLGPTGRRYTF; DNA: TGTGCCAGCAGCTTAGGGCCGACAGGGAGGCGCTACACCTTC
J: TRBJ1-2; length: 12; V: TRBV7-2; size: -; D: -; CDR3: CASSFAESGYTF; DNA: TGTGCCAGCAGCTTCGCGGAGAGTGGCTACACCTTC
J: TRBJ2-1; length: 14; V: TRBV4-1; size: -; D: TRBD1; CDR3: CASSAPGQGNEQFF; DNA: TGCGCCAGCAGCGCACCGGGACAGGGTAATGAGCAGTTCTTC
J: TRBJ2-3; length: 15; V: TRBV7-9; size: -; D: -; CDR3: CASSLGTASTDTQYF; DNA: TGTGCCAGCAGCTTAGGAACAGCTAGCACAGATACGCAGTATTTT
J: TRBJ1-1; length: 14; V: TRBV6-5; size: -; D: -; CDR3: CASSYRQTNTEAFF; DNA: TGTGCCAGCAGTTACAGACAGACGAACACTGAAGCTTTCTTT
J: TRBJ1-2; length: 13; V: TRBV10-2; size: -; D: -; CDR3: CASSEQLNYGYTF; DNA: TGCGCCAGCAGTGAACAGCTGAACTATGGCTACACCTTC